A single T cell receptor beta chain is shown here with its context. This CDR3 contains 18 residues. The V segment lost 0 bases and the J segment 6 bases; nucleotides outside the gene matches: 8. The germline V gene has CDR1 ENHRY and CDR2 SYGVKD. The data derive from a study of shared T cell receptors in the human thymus. Some clones are missing from TCRdb's copy, which holds only in-frame ones; the method was immunoSEQ multiplex PCR. This sample yields roughly 410,000 clones, of which 95% are seen a single time; roughly 0.02% belongs to the top ten. This rearrangement joins TRBV10-3 to TRBJ2-3, with 14 bases lining up with TRBD2. The sequenced sample consisted of thymocytes. The clonotype originates from a human donor. The CDR3 region has the DNA TGTGCCATCAGTGAGTCAAGGGGGACTAGCGGGAGAGGTGATACGCAGTATTTT. The encoded protein is CAISESRGTSGRGDTQYF.